The 28 T cell receptor beta chains given below trace back to one sample, sequenced in a study of blood T cell repertoires in COVID-19. Assay used: immunoSEQ multiplex PCR; TCRdb lists only in-frame clones, some missing. This table has around 200,000 clones, 83% appearing once. The sequencing sample was made of peripheral blood. These receptors were obtained from a middle-aged woman with acute or convalescent COVID-19.

The gene calls are TRBV5-1 and TRBJ1-1; 11 bases line up with TRBD1. V lost 5 bases to trimming and J lost 5 bases; unmatched junction nucleotides: 5. From germline, CDR1 is SGHRS and CDR2 YFSETQ. The CDR3 is made up of 14 amino acids. The CDR3, as DNA: TGCGCCAGCAGAAAGGACAGGGGGCTGACTGAAGCTTTCTTT. Protein product: CASRKDRGLTEAFF.

In DNA form, the CDR3 reads TGTGCCAGCAGTTTAAAGGGGGCCGGAGGCTACACCTTC. Translated, it gives CASSLKGAGGYTF. The chain employs TRBV12-3 or TRBV12-4 and TRBJ1-2; 7 nucleotides agree with TRBD1. V gave up 2 bases and J gave up 8 bases; unmatched junction bases: 5. This CDR3 has 13 residues.

This rearrangement joins TRBV30 to TRBJ1-1; D unresolved. CDR3 length: 11 residues. V was shortened by 4 bases and J by 4 bases, with 7 bases between the two germline ends. CDR1 and CDR2 from the germline V gene are GTSNPN and SVGIG (reference sequence). The CDR3 reads CAWTRGTEAFF. The CDR3, as DNA: TGTGCCTGGACCCGGGGCACTGAAGCTTTCTTT.

This clone has more than one count but fewer than ten. J is TRBJ1-1 and V is TRBV7-2, with D unclear. CDR1 SGHTA and CDR2 FQGNSA come from the germline V gene. The CDR3 is made up of 15 amino acids. V shed 0 bases and J shed 0 bases, with 8 bases lying between them. The CDR3 is CASSLASIMNTEAFF. CDR3 coding DNA: TGTGCCAGCAGCTTAGCAAGCATTATGAACACTGAAGCTTTCTTT.

The chain uses TRBV19 and TRBJ1-5; perhaps TRBD1 as D (5 bases). CDR3 length: 14 amino acids. V was pared by 3 bases and J by 2 bases, with 8 bases between. Germline lookup yields CDR1 LNHDA and CDR2 SQIVND (reference sequence). The CDR3: CASSIAGGNQPQHF. CDR3 coding DNA: TGTGCCAGTAGTATTGCGGGGGGCAATCAGCCCCAGCATTTT. Full variable domain (outside the CDR3, taken from reference TRBV19 and TRBJ1-5): DGGITQSPKYLFRKEGQNVTLSCEQNLNHDAMYWYRQDPGQGLRLIYYSQIVNDFQKGDIAEGYSVSREKKESFPLTVTSAQKNPTAFYLCASSIAGGNQPQHFGDGTRLSIL.

This clone showed up just once. This chain connects TRBV5-5 to TRBJ1-5; no firm D call. V shed 0 bases and J shed 4 bases, with 8 bases lying between them. This CDR3 has 14 residues. CDR1 and CDR2 (germline): SGHKS, YYEKEE (reference sequence). CDR3 in amino acids: CASSLVRSNQPQHF. CDR3 bases: TGTGCCAGCAGCTTGGTAAGGAGTAATCAGCCCCAGCATTTT.

This clone was seen only once. This sequence joins TRBV20-1 and TRBJ1-2; D ambiguous. CDR1 and CDR2 from the germline V gene are DFQATT and SNEGSKA (reference sequence). The CDR3 has 10 residues. V shed 2 bases and J shed 6 bases, with 4 bases lying between them. The chain's CDR3 is CSARQDGYTF. In DNA, the CDR3 is TGCAGTGCTAGACAGGATGGCTACACCTTC.

The rearrangement uses TRBV2 and TRBJ2-2; perhaps TRBD2 as D (6 bases). The CDR3 sequence is 19 residues long. Germline values: CDR1 SNHLY, CDR2 FYNNEI. The V end was cut by 3 bases, the J end by 3 bases, with 23 bases between. This CDR3 reads CASSDRRGVVSLDTGELFF. CDR3 in DNA: TGTGCCAGCAGTGACCGGCGGGGCGTCGTGTCATTAGACACCGGGGAGCTGTTTTTT.

This chain links TRBV28 with TRBJ2-1; 9 bases are shared with TRBD1. V dropped 1 base and J dropped 8; count of bases not matched to a gene: 12. This CDR3 is built from 17 residues. The germline CDR1 and CDR2 sequences are MDHEN and SYDVKM. The DNA for the CDR3 is TGTGCCAGCAGTTTATCGATGTTTCGGGACAGGGTACATGAGCAGTTCTTC. It translates to CASSLSMFRDRVHEQFF.

This chain connects TRBV6-5 to TRBJ2-7; 11 bases match TRBD2. The CDR3 consists of 14 residues. Germline V CDR1 and CDR2: MNHEY, SVGAGI. Trimming removed 7 bases from V and 5 bases from J; junction bases left unmatched: 7. This CDR3 is CASTLTSGTDEQYF. In nucleotides, the CDR3 is TGTGCCAGCACCCTGACTAGCGGGACAGACGAGCAGTACTTC.

The chain has TRBV3-1 (or the pseudogene TRBV3-2) and TRBJ1-6; D is unresolved. The CDR3 totals 13 residues. V dropped 0 bases and J dropped 8 bases, with 5 bases sitting between them. Per germline, CDR1 LGHDT and CDR2 YNNKEL (reference sequence). The CDR3: CASSQDADSPLHF. CDR3 nucleotide sequence: TGTGCCAGCAGCCAAGACGCGGATTCACCCCTCCACTTT.

The V call is TRBV19, the J call TRBJ1-6, with 9 bases that match TRBD1. Germline CDR1 and CDR2: LNHDA and SQIVND (reference sequence). The V and J ends lost 7 bases and 11 bases, in that order; junction bases with no gene match: 15. The CDR3 loop spans 16 amino acids. CDR3 residues: CASKGTGFRDSAPLHF. The DNA for the CDR3 is TGTGCCAGTAAGGGGACAGGGTTCAGAGATTCGGCACCCCTCCACTTT. Drawing the rest from reference TRBV19 and TRBJ1-6, the complete variable domain is DGGITQSPKYLFRKEGQNVTLSCEQNLNHDAMYWYRQDPGQGLRLIYYSQIVNDFQKGDIAEGYSVSREKKESFPLTVTSAQKNPTAFYLCASKGTGFRDSAPLHFGNGTRLTVT.

V usage is TRBV20-1 and J usage is TRBJ2-3; possible D gene TRBD2, 5 bases. Trimming pared 8 bases from V and 6 bases from J, leaving 12 bases between. Germline-derived CDR1 and CDR2 are DFQATT and SNEGSKA (reference sequence). This CDR3 has 11 amino acids. For the CDR3, the DNA is TGCAGTTGTTCTTCGGGGGATACGCAGTATTTT. It yields the protein CSCSSGDTQYF.

The chain employs TRBV6-5 and TRBJ1-1; D not resolved. This CDR3 region has 14 residues. The germline gives CDR1 MNHEY, CDR2 SVGAGI. Trimming took 0 bases from V and 6 from J, leaving 11 bases between them. The DNA of the CDR3 is TGTGCCAGCAGTTACTCGAGGTCGGCGCCTGAAGCTTTCTTT. It encodes CASSYSRSAPEAFF.

This clone was seen a few times. This rearrangement joins TRBV9 to TRBJ2-3; D perhaps matches TRBD2 (6 bases). With 4 bases removed from V and 4 bases from J, the gap between germline ends came to 16 bases. CDR3 length: 15 amino acids. Germline CDR1 reads SGDLS; CDR2 reads YYNGEE. CDR3 residues: CASSRRGGPPDTQYF. CDR3 in DNA: TGTGCCAGCAGCCGTAGAGGAGGGCCTCCAGATACGCAGTATTTT. Full variable domain (missing parts from reference TRBV9 and TRBJ2-3): DSGVTQTPKHLITATGQRVTLRCSPRSGDLSVYWYQQSLDQGLQFLIQYYNGEERAKGNILERFSAQQFPDLHSELNLSSLELGDSALYFCASSRRGGPPDTQYFGPGTRLTVL.

J is TRBJ2-3 and V is TRBV18, with 9 bases lining up with TRBD2. CDR1 and CDR2 (germline): KGHSH, LQKENI. With V trimmed by 3 bases and J by 3 bases, 1 base remained unmatched. The CDR3 is made up of 14 amino acids. The CDR3 here is CASSPTSGTDTQYF. In DNA, the CDR3 is TGTGCCAGCTCACCGACTAGCGGAACAGATACGCAGTATTTT.

The genes are TRBV19 and TRBJ2-3; 7 bases are a match to TRBD2. This CDR3 region has 13 residues. Unmatched junction bases numbered 6, after V lost 7 bases and J lost 5 bases. Germline CDR1 reads LNHDA; CDR2 reads SQIVND (reference sequence). The chain's CDR3 is CASIRREGDTQYF. The CDR3 coding sequence is TGTGCCAGTATACGTAGGGAGGGAGATACGCAGTATTTT.

This rearrangement joins TRBV18 to TRBJ2-3; 12 bases line up with TRBD1. The CDR3 has 16 residues. The germline CDR1 and CDR2 sequences are KGHSH and LQKENI. With V trimmed by 6 bases and J by 4 bases, 8 bases remained unmatched. This chain's CDR3 is CASSRWGQGAADTQYF. The CDR3 coding sequence is TGTGCCAGCTCGCGTTGGGGACAGGGGGCAGCAGATACGCAGTATTTT.

Notes on this clone: The sample holds other DNA sequences that translate to the same CDR3. This sequence joins TRBV12-3 or TRBV12-4 and TRBJ1-5; D gene unclear. This CDR3 region has 12 residues. Trimming took off 3 bases at V and 6 bases at J, with 6 bases between the two ends. The CDR3 protein is CASSFSGQPQHF. CDR3 coding DNA: TGTGCCAGCAGTTTCTCGGGTCAGCCCCAGCATTTT.

This chain joins TRBV7-8 and TRBJ2-7, with TRBD1 identical over 10 bases. CDR1 and CDR2 (germline): SGHVS, FQNEAQ. The V gene end was trimmed by 1 base and the J gene end by 4 bases; junction bases not matched to a gene: 7. The CDR3 totals 16 residues. The CDR3 nucleotides are TGTGCCAGCAGCTTAGGTGTTGGACAGGGGGGATACGAGCAGTACTTC. Protein product: CASSLGVGQGGYEQYF.

CDR3 DNA sequence: TGTGCCAGCAGTTTAACGGGGGAGGTAGGCAATCAGCCCCAGCATTTT. This codes for CASSLTGEVGNQPQHF. This sequence joins TRBV27 and TRBJ1-5; tentative D call: TRBD1 (5 bases). V lost 2 bases and J 2 bases, leaving 13 bases between the germline ends. The CDR3 loop spans 16 amino acids. The germline CDR1 and CDR2 sequences are MNHEY and SMNVEV (reference sequence).

This rearrangement joins TRBV5-6 to TRBJ1-1; 9 nucleotides agree with TRBD1. Per germline, CDR1 SGHDT and CDR2 YYEEEE. V shed 2 bases and J 7 bases; nucleotides not matched to a gene: 6. CDR3 length: 14 amino acids. The CDR3 nucleotides read TGTGCCAGCAGCTTAGACAGGGGGTCGATTGAAGCTTTCTTT. Its translation is CASSLDRGSIEAFF.

The V and J genes are TRBV6-5 and TRBJ2-7, with TRBD2 matching 9 bases. Looked up from germline, CDR1 is MNHEY and CDR2 is SVGAGI. V lost 7 bases, J lost 3 bases, and 7 bases stayed unmatched. This CDR3 is built from 14 residues. The CDR3 loop reads CASIATSGGYEQYF. The DNA of the CDR3 is TGTGCCAGCATAGCGACTAGCGGAGGCTACGAGCAGTACTTC.

The genes are TRBV19 and TRBJ2-3; TRBD1 aligns across 7 bases. There are 16 residues in the CDR3. CDR1 is LNHDA, CDR2 SQIVND, per germline (reference sequence). V was pared by 1 base and J by 4 bases, with 8 bases of the junction left unmatched. The CDR3 DNA reads as TGTGCCAGTAGTATAGGTGGCAGGGGGTCCCCAGATACGCAGTATTTT. Its protein is CASSIGGRGSPDTQYF.

This clone was found once. The chain uses TRBV4-1 and TRBJ1-2, with D possibly TRBD1 on 6 matching bases. The CDR3 has 16 amino acids. The V end lost 1 base, the J end lost 4 bases, and 16 bases lay between the germline ends. Germline lookup yields CDR1 MGHRA and CDR2 YSYEKL. The DNA of the CDR3 is TGCGCCAGCAGCCAAGTTTTACAGGGCAAGGGCTATGGCTACACCTTC. This sequence encodes CASSQVLQGKGYGYTF.

V gene TRBV3-1 (or the pseudogene TRBV3-2) combines with J gene TRBJ2-3; no firm D call. V lost 3 bases and J lost 2, with 9 bases in between. Per the germline V gene, CDR1 is LGHDT and CDR2 is YNNKEL (reference sequence). The CDR3 has 14 residues. The CDR3 bases are TGTGCCAGCAGCCAGCAGGTTGTCACAGATACGCAGTATTTT. Protein sequence: CASSQQVVTDTQYF.

V and J are TRBV10-3 and TRBJ2-7, with TRBD2 matching over 7 bases. Looked up from germline, CDR1 is ENHRY and CDR2 is SYGVKD. There are 14 residues in the CDR3. V shed 6 bases and J 3 bases; nucleotides not matched to a gene: 8. CDR3 residues: CAISGGTALYEQYF. DNA for the CDR3: TGTGCCATCAGCGGGGGGACGGCCCTCTACGAGCAGTACTTC.

This chain links TRBV28 with TRBJ1-4; D gene uncertain. Germline CDR1 MDHEN, CDR2 SYDVKM. The CDR3 is made up of 15 amino acids. V was shortened by 3 bases and J by 2 bases, with 10 bases between the two germline ends. In nucleotides, the CDR3 is TGTGCCAGCAGTTTGGCGGGGTCCACTAATGAAAAACTGTTTTTT. Translated, it gives CASSLAGSTNEKLFF. Supplemented by reference TRBV28 and TRBJ1-4, the full variable domain reads DVKVTQSSRYLVKRTGEKVFLECVQDMDHENMFWYRQDPGLGLRLIYFSYDVKMKEKGDIPEGYSVSREKKERFSLILESASTNQTSMYLCASSLAGSTNEKLFFGSGTQLSVL.